One sample yielded the 10 T cell receptor beta chains listed below, sequenced in a study of cytomegalovirus exposure and HLA in healthy donors. PCR employed 60 Vbeta and 13 Jbeta primers. Measured with immunoSEQ multiplex PCR; TCRdb has only the in-frame clones, and not every one. The sample holds 170,000 or so clones, around four fifths seen once. The sample taken for sequencing was PBMCs. These receptors were obtained from an older woman in good health and CMV-seropositive.

The chain is built from TRBV28 and TRBJ2-5, with a tentative D call TRBD1 (5 bases). V was trimmed by 1 base and J by 1 base, leaving 10 bases between them. Germline-derived CDR1 and CDR2 are MDHEN and SYDVKM. This CDR3 comprises 15 residues. The chain's CDR3 is CASSLSQGSQETQYF. The CDR3 coding sequence is TGTGCCAGCAGTTTATCTCAGGGTAGCCAAGAGACCCAGTACTTC. Full variable domain (outside the CDR3, taken from reference TRBV28 and TRBJ2-5): DVKVTQSSRYLVKRTGEKVFLECVQDMDHENMFWYRQDPGLGLRLIYFSYDVKMKEKGDIPEGYSVSREKKERFSLILESASTNQTSMYLCASSLSQGSQETQYFGPGTRLLVL.

J is TRBJ2-2 and V is TRBV5-8, with TRBD2 as a possible D gene (6 bases). The germline V and J ends were trimmed by 1 base and 1 base, with 11 bases remaining between them. Germline CDR1 and CDR2: SGHTS and YDEGEE. This CDR3 contains 16 residues. CDR3 nucleotides: TGTGCCAGCAGCTTGCAGCGGGCCTTGAACACCGGGGAGCTGTTTTTT. Residues: CASSLQRALNTGELFF.

CDR3 DNA sequence: TGTGCCAGTAACCGCAGAGACAGTAACACTGAAGCTTTCTTT. Translation: CASNRRDSNTEAFF. The chain couples TRBV19 to TRBJ1-1, with D possibly TRBD1 on 5 matching bases. Trimming left V 7 bases short and J 2 bases short, with 14 bases between. This CDR3 has 14 residues. Germline V gene data show CDR1 as LNHDA and CDR2 as SQIVND (reference sequence).

This clone has a handful of counts. CDR3 protein: CASSPAASNYGYTF. The CDR3 region has the DNA TGTGCCAGCTCACCTGCAGCGTCAAACTATGGCTACACCTTC. The chain joins TRBV18 to TRBJ1-2; D is ambiguous. The CDR3 is 14 amino acids. Between the trimmed V and J ends, which lost 3 bases and 2 bases, there was a span of 10 bases. Germline lookup yields CDR1 KGHSH and CDR2 LQKENI.

This chain joins TRBV29-1 and TRBJ2-5; D unclear. The CDR3 sequence is 13 residues long. The ends were cut back, 8 bases at V and 2 bases at J, with 15 bases in the middle. Germline lookup yields CDR1 SQVTM and CDR2 ANQGSEA. This CDR3 reads CSSSSGIQETQYF. The CDR3 DNA follows: TGCAGCTCCTCTTCAGGAATTCAAGAGACCCAGTACTTC.

The CDR3 DNA sequence: TGCGCCAGCAGCCAAGCGGAGACAGGGCGGACTGAAGCTTTCTTT. This translates into CASSQAETGRTEAFF. This chain joins TRBV4-1 and TRBJ1-1; 7 bases agree with TRBD1. Unmatched junction bases numbered 7, after V lost 1 base and J lost 5 bases. CDR1 is MGHRA, CDR2 YSYEKL, per germline. This CDR3 is 15 amino acids long.

The chain has TRBV29-1 and TRBJ2-7; no firm D call. The germline V and J ends were trimmed by 2 bases and 4 bases, with 9 bases remaining between them. CDR3 size: 12 residues. CDR1 SQVTM and CDR2 ANQGSEA come from the germline V gene. The CDR3 nucleotides are TGCAGCGTTGAATTTACGGGTTACGAGCAGTACTTC. Amino acids: CSVEFTGYEQYF.

V and J are TRBV7-2 and TRBJ1-5, with D hard to call. Trimming took 5 bases from V and 3 from J, leaving 14 bases between them. CDR3 length equals 15 residues. Germline V lookup: CDR1 SGHTA, CDR2 FQGNSA. The CDR3: CASSPLGRVNQPQHF. Here the CDR3 DNA reads TGTGCCAGCAGCCCACTGGGGAGGGTCAATCAGCCCCAGCATTTT. The full variable domain, rest sourced from reference TRBV7-2 and TRBJ1-5, is GAGVSQSPSNKVTEKGKDVELRCDPISGHTALYWYRQSLGQGLEFLIYFQGNSAPDKSGLPSDRFSAERTGGSVSTLTIQRTQQEDSAVYLCASSPLGRVNQPQHFGDGTRLSIL.

The chain uses TRBV6-5 and TRBJ1-1, with 7 bases aligning to TRBD1. This CDR3 comprises 15 residues. Germline values: CDR1 MNHEY, CDR2 SVGAGI. J was trimmed by 5 bases and V by 2 bases; bases with no gene match: 8. The CDR3 loop reads CASSYRPGGQTEAFF. CDR3 DNA sequence: TGTGCCAGCAGTTACAGGCCAGGGGGTCAAACTGAAGCTTTCTTT.

The chain carries TRBV10-3 and TRBJ2-6; the D gene is possibly TRBD1 (6 bases). V was clipped by 7 bases and J by 2 bases, with 15 bases between them. The CDR3 is 16 amino acids. Germline lookup yields CDR1 ENHRY and CDR2 SYGVKD. CDR3 sequence (DNA): TGTGCCATCAAAAACTCGGCAGGGGCTGGGGCCAACGTCCTGACTTTC. Translated, it gives CAIKNSAGAGANVLTF.